This T cell receptor (beta chain) was obtained from a study of blood T cell repertoires in COVID-19. As for the study in general: The origin of the acute and convalescent COVID-19 samples was the United States, Italy and Spain. Sources were T cells, B-cell-depleted T cells, or PBMCs; the material itself was cDNA or gDNA.

Per the original data handling: Using reference gene primer amplification, nucleated cell counts were estimated. Sequencing used immunoSEQ multiplex PCR; TCRdb keeps in-frame clones, though not all of them. That table gives V, J and clone size, and the DNA gave D and trimming. Of fewer than 250,000 clones in the sample, almost 85% were seen once. This clone was seen only a few times. The CDR3 length is 15 residues. Germline loops: CDR1 MNHEY, CDR2 SMNVEV (reference sequence). The germline V and J ends were trimmed by 6 bases and 0 bases, with 11 bases remaining between them. The rearrangement links TRBV27 to TRBJ1-4; no firm D call. The specimen was peripheral blood. The receptor was derived from a woman aged 65 to 85 with active or convalescent COVID-19. The CDR3 loop is CASSPYGATNEKLFF. CDR3 coding DNA: TGTGCCAGCAGCCCGTACGGTGCAACTAATGAAAAACTGTTTTTT.